This TCR beta chain was sequenced for a study of shared clonotypes between healthy human individuals. CD4+ cells underwent separation, giving CD45RA+ naive and CD45RA-negative memory subsets. The table came from immunoSEQ multiplex PCR; TCRdb's copy has only in-frame clones and leaves some out. Here the sample spans a few million clones, under 97% being singletons. The material sequenced was naive CD4+ T cells sorted from blood. Subset described: CD45RA+ positively selected. The receptor was isolated from a young man in good health.

The CDR3 loop is CASSTEAASYNEQFF. The CDR3 DNA reads as TGTGCCAGCAGTACGGAGGCAGCCTCCTACAATGAGCAGTTCTTC. The chain combines TRBV6-1 with TRBJ2-1; possible D gene TRBD2, 5 bases. Germline-derived CDR1 and CDR2 are MNHNS and SASEGT. The V end was cut by 5 bases, the J end by 0 bases, with 11 bases between. CDR3 length: 15 amino acids.